This TCR beta chain was captured by sequencing in a study of T-cell memory formation after mild COVID-19. The overall study: Most TCR clusters belonged to a single donor.

This CDR3 is built from 14 residues. V lost 4 bases and J 2 bases, leaving 10 bases between the germline ends. From germline, CDR1 is SGHRS and CDR2 YFSETQ. The study's findings and limits: Some responding clones appeared in pre-infection memory, suggesting cross-reactive memory joined. Balance between CD4 and CD8 was seen in clones contracting day 15 to 85, and a CD4+ lean was seen in later expanders.

TCR alpha and TCR beta cDNA libraries carrying sample barcodes and UMIs were produced by 5'RACE using constant-segment primers. MiXCR, run by TCRdb on the 5' RACE reads, gives a single entry per CDR3 protein. The sample shows 250,000 to 300,000 distinct CDR3 sequences, over 15% of them seen only once. This clonotype was seen ten or more times. Its antigen remains unidentified. This sequence originates from a man aged 18 to 30 who had mild COVID-19 (a few samples of this study predate the infection). Cell type and time point are not known. The specimen sequenced was PBMCs or a T cell subset sorted from them (not recorded which). V and J are TRBV5-1 and TRBJ1-5; D gene ambiguous. The CDR3 loop is CASSLTEGNQPQHF. The DNA for the CDR3 is TGCGCCAGCAGCCTCACAGAAGGCAATCAGCCCCAGCATTTT.